This TCR beta chain was recorded in a study of cytomegalovirus exposure and HLA in healthy donors. Looking at the study overall: Unique TCR beta sequences numbering 120 million or so came from about 180 million T cells in an earlier analysis.

All the people who gave samples were healthy bone marrow donors. Remarks on this clone: Antigen unknown.

The PCR employed 60 Vbeta primers together with 13 Jbeta primers. Per the original data handling: As a later analysis found, there were 80 million or so unique TCR beta chains, of which roughly 11 million were shared. The data were produced by immunoSEQ multiplex PCR, yet TCRdb's version contains in-frame clones alone and is incomplete. The DNA was the basis for D and trimming; V, J and clone size are from that table. The sample has roughly 160,000 clones, approximately 79% seen once; the top ten hold roughly 2%. Study findings and constraints: The authors later found TCR association rates varying by HLA locus, with DRB1 most and HLA-C fewest.

Germline-derived CDR1 and CDR2 are SGHTA and FQGNSA. CDR3 length: 15 amino acids. V shed 5 bases, J shed 5 bases, and the junction held 6 bases outside the gene matches. This clonotype was sampled from a man between 40 and 49 years old in good health and CMV-seronegative. The chain has TRBV7-2 and TRBJ2-1; TRBD2 matches at 10 bases. The sequenced sample was PBMCs. The CDR3 DNA is TGTGCCAGCAGCATCCGACTAGCGGGCGACAATGAGCAGTTCTTC. As protein: CASSIRLAGDNEQFF.